The rows below give T cell receptor beta chains drawn from one sample of a study of blood T cell repertoires in COVID-19. Clones were read by immunoSEQ multiplex PCR, and TCRdb kept only the in-frame ones, dropping some. The sample consists of around 230,000 clones, roughly four fifths of them appearing once. Specimen: PBMCs or T cells enriched from blood (not recorded which). These receptors came from a man aged 35 to 55 who had recovered from COVID-19. Both conserved end residues are part of each CDR3. The order of the fields is D gene, J gene, V gene, clone size, CDR3 DNA, CDR3 protein. D genes are given only for firm matches. Some rows have no size entry. The others give once, few or many, or a class for an expanded clone.

>TRBD2|TRBJ2-1|TRBV4-1|.
TGCGCCAGCAGCCAAAGATCGGGGACTAGCGGGAGGACGAATGAGCAGTTCTTC
CASSQRSGTSGRTNEQFF
>.|TRBJ1-3|TRBV3-1/TRBV3-2|.
TGTGCCAGCAGCCAAGTTCGGGGAAACACCATATATTTT
CASSQVRGNTIYF
>.|TRBJ1-2|TRBV6-5|.
TGTGCCAGCAGTTACTCGTCGAGGGATGGGCTTGGTGGCTACACCTTC
CASSYSSRDGLGGYTF
>.|TRBJ1-2|TRBV28|.
TGTGCCAGCAGCCGAGGGATCGGCTACACCTTC
CASSRGIGYTF
>.|TRBJ2-1|TRBV27|.
TGTGCCAGCAGTTTGGGGGGATTGAACAATGAGCAGTTCTTC
CASSLGGLNNEQFF
>TRBD1|TRBJ2-5|TRBV7-9|few
TGTGCCAGCAGCCCCCCCACAGGACAGGAAGAGACCCAGTACTTC
CASSPPTGQEETQYF
>TRBD1|TRBJ2-7|TRBV2|.
TGTGCCAGCGAGAAGGGACAGGACGCCTCCTACGAGCAGTACTTC
CASEKGQDASYEQYF
>.|TRBJ1-1|TRBV10-1|.
TGCGCCAGCAGTGAGGCCCGGACAGTCAACACTGAAGCTTTCTTT
CASSEARTVNTEAFF
>.|TRBJ2-1|TRBV12-3/TRBV12-4|.
TGTGCCAGCGGAAAATCGGGGGGCCTCCGAATCTTC
CASGKSGGLRIF
>.|TRBJ1-1|TRBV6-5|.
TGTGCCAGCACCAAGACAGCCCCAACTGAAGCTTTCTTT
CASTKTAPTEAFF
>.|TRBJ2-5|TRBV24-1|.
TGTGCCACCAGTGATGGCAGCCAAGAGACCCAGTACTTC
CATSDGSQETQYF
>TRBD1|TRBJ1-5|TRBV19|.
TGTGCCAGTAGGGCTCCGACAGGGAACAGACAGCCCCAGCATTTT
CASRAPTGNRQPQHF
>.|TRBJ2-3|TRBV5-1|.
TGCGCCAGCAGCTTTCCCCCCGGGACACCCCACCGCACAGATACGCAGTATTTT
CASSFPPGTPHRTDTQYF
>TRBD1|TRBJ2-5|TRBV5-1|.
TGCGCCAGCAGCTTGACAGGGGTGGTAGGGGAGACCCAGTACTTC
CASSLTGVVGETQYF
>.|TRBJ2-7|TRBV10-2|.
TGCGCCAGCAGTGAGTCGGGCAGGGGCTACGAGCAGTACTTC
CASSESGRGYEQYF
>TRBD1|TRBJ1-2|TRBV5-1|.
TGCGCCAGCAGCTTGGATTTTCAGGGGGCGCGGGTTGGCTACACCTTC
CASSLDFQGARVGYTF
>.|TRBJ1-6|TRBV3-1/TRBV3-2|.
TGTGCCAGCAGCCCGCTTACTTATAATTCACCCCTCCACTTT
CASSPLTYNSPLHF
>TRBD1|TRBJ2-5|TRBV6-5|.
TGTGCCAGCAGTTTCACAGGGGCAGAGACCCAGTACTTC
CASSFTGAETQYF
>.|TRBJ1-1|TRBV5-8|.
TGTGCCAGCAGCTTGGGCAGGGACTACACTGAAGCTTTCTTT
CASSLGRDYTEAFF
>.|TRBJ2-2|TRBV11-2|.
TGTGCCAGCAGCCTCAGTCGATGGGGAAGGGGAATCGACGGGGAGCTGTTTTTT
CASSLSRWGRGIDGELFF
>TRBD1|TRBJ1-2|TRBV4-1|.
TGCGCCAGCAGCCAGGTCCGGGACAGGGGGAACTATGGCTACACCTTC
CASSQVRDRGNYGYTF
>TRBD1|TRBJ1-4|TRBV30|.
TGTGCCTGGAGTTCAGGGGGCGAGGAAAAACTGTTTTTT
CAWSSGGEEKLFF
>.|TRBJ1-1|TRBV30|few
TGTGCCTGGAGTAATATAGGGAGAGCTTTCTTT
CAWSNIGRAFF